These 8 T cell receptor beta chains were sequenced from one sample in a study of cytomegalovirus exposure and HLA in healthy donors. Amplification used 60 Vbeta primers and 13 Jbeta primers. The assay was immunoSEQ multiplex PCR, and TCRdb's table has in-frame clones only and misses some. This sample yields under 90,000 clones, of which 75% to 85% are seen a single time; approximately 3.7% belongs to the top ten. What was sequenced was PBMCs. These receptors were collected from a man aged 35-49 years in good health and CMV-seronegative.

Worth noting for this clone: At one boundary the junction diverges from the germline segment, which might be a read error. The chain is built from TRBV19 and TRBJ1-4; unclear D gene. Germline V lookup: CDR1 LNHDA, CDR2 SQIVND (reference sequence). The CDR3 sequence is 15 residues long. CDR3 region: CPSSMGGWLGEKLFF. CDR3 in DNA: TGTCCCAGTAGTATGGGAGGGTGGCTGGGAGAAAAACTGTTTTTT. Using reference TRBV19 and TRBJ1-4 for the parts outside the CDR3, the full variable domain is DGGITQSPKYLFRKEGQNVTLSCEQNLNHDAMYWYRQDPGQGLRLIYYSQIVNDFQKGDIAEGYSVSREKKESFPLTVTSAQKNPTAFYLCPSSMGGWLGEKLFFGSGTQLSVL.

The gene calls are TRBV11-2 and TRBJ2-1; D is perhaps TRBD1 (6 bases). Per germline, CDR1 SGHAT and CDR2 FQNNGV. Between the trimmed V and J ends, which lost 5 bases and 8 bases, there was a span of 10 bases. This CDR3 contains 12 residues. Written as DNA, the CDR3 is TGTGCCAGCAGCAAGGGGGTGGATGAGCAGTTCTTC. Its translation: CASSKGVDEQFF.

The chain couples TRBV7-2 to TRBJ2-1; the D gene is possibly TRBD2 (5 bases). Trimming removed 1 base at V and 7 bases at J, with 5 bases between. In germline, CDR1 is SGHTA, CDR2 FQGNSA. The CDR3 has 12 amino acids. The CDR3 DNA follows: TGTGCCAGCAGCTTAGTAGCGAATGAGCAGTTCTTC. Its protein product is CASSLVANEQFF.

V is TRBV6-1 and J is TRBJ1-5, with D maybe TRBD1 (6 bases). The CDR3 length is 14 residues. V was trimmed by 6 bases and J by 4 bases, leaving 13 bases between them. CDR1 and CDR2 from the germline V gene are MNHNS and SASEGT. The chain's CDR3 is CASRTLRGNQPQHF. The CDR3 nucleotides read TGTGCCAGCAGGACTCTCAGGGGTAATCAGCCCCAGCATTTT.

The CDR3 nucleotides read TGTGCCAGCAGCCCAACCGGACAGGGAGGCGTTGAAAAACTGTTTTTT. It encodes CASSPTGQGGVEKLFF. The genes are TRBV7-9 and TRBJ1-4, with 8 bases fitting TRBD1. CDR1 is SEHNR and CDR2 is FQNEAQ in the germline V gene (reference sequence). V shed 5 bases and J 7 bases; nucleotides not matched to a gene: 12. This CDR3 has 16 residues.

For the CDR3, the DNA is TGTGCCAGCAGCTTAGCGGACAGGAACACCGGGGAGCTGTTTTTT. This sequence encodes CASSLADRNTGELFF. The rearrangement uses TRBV7-9 and TRBJ2-2; D may be TRBD1 (6 bases). This CDR3 has 15 amino acids. From germline, CDR1 is SEHNR and CDR2 FQNEAQ (reference sequence). V shed 0 bases and J shed 1 base, with 6 bases lying between them.

The chain carries TRBV6-5 and TRBJ2-7, with 8 bases identical to TRBD1. Looked up from germline, CDR1 is MNHEY and CDR2 is SVGAGI. The CDR3 contains 15 residues. The V and J ends lost 5 bases and 7 bases, in that order; junction bases with no gene match: 13. The CDR3 reads CASSRDRSTYFEQYF. The DNA of the CDR3 is TGTGCCAGCAGTCGGGACAGGAGTACCTACTTTGAGCAGTACTTC.

This clone was observed a handful of times. The chain links TRBV27 to TRBJ1-5, with 7 bases identical to TRBD1. CDR1 is MNHEY and CDR2 is SMNVEV in the germline V gene (reference sequence). V was pared by 5 bases and J by 3 bases, with 7 bases of the junction left unmatched. The CDR3 loop spans 15 amino acids. The chain's CDR3 is CASSEQGRNNQPQHF. The CDR3 DNA reads TGTGCCAGCAGTGAACAGGGGAGGAACAATCAGCCCCAGCATTTT.